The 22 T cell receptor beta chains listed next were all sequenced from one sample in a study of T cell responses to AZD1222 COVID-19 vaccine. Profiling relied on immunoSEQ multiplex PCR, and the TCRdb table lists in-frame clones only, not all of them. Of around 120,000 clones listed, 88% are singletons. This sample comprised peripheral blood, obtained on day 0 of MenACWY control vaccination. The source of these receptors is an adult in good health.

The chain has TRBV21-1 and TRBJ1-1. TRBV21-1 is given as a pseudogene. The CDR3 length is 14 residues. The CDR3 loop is CASRDGPDNTEAFF. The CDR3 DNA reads TGTGCCAGCAGGGATGGACCTGATAACACTGAAGCTTTCTTT.

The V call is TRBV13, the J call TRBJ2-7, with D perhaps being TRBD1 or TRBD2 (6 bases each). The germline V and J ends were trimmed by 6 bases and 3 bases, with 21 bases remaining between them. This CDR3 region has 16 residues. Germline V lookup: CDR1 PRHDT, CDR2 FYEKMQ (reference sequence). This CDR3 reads CASSSRRGPVIYEQYF. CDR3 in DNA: TGTGCCAGCAGTTCACGACGGGGGCCGGTTATCTACGAGCAGTACTTC. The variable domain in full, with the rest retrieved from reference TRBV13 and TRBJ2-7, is AAGVIQSPRHLIKEKRETATLKCYPIPRHDTVYWYQQGPGQDPQFLISFYEKMQSDKGSIPDRFSAQQFSDYHSELNMSSLELGDSALYFCASSSRRGPVIYEQYFGPGTRLTVT.

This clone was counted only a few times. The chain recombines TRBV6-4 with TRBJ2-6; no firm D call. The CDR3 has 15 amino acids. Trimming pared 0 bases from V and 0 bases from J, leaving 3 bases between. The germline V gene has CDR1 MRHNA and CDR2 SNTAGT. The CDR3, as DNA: TGTGCCAGCAGTGACTCTGCCTCTGGGGCCAACGTCCTGACTTTC. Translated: CASSDSASGANVLTF.

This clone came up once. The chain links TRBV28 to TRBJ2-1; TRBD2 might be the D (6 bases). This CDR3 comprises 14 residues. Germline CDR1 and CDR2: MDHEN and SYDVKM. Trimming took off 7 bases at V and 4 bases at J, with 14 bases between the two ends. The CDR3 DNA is TGTGCCAGCACCGAAGCGGGCATATACAATGAGCAGTTCTTC. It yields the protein CASTEAGIYNEQFF.

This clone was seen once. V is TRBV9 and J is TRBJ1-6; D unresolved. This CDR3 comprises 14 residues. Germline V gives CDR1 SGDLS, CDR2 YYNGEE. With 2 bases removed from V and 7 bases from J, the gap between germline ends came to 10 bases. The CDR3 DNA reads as TGTGCCAGCAGCGTGCGGGGATTAAATTCACCCCTCCACTTT. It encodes CASSVRGLNSPLHF.

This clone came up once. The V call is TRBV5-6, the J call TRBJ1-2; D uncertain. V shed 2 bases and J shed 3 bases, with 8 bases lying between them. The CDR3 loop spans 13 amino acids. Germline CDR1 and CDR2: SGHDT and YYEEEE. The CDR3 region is CASSFRLYYGYTF. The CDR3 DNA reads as TGTGCCAGCAGCTTCAGGCTTTACTATGGCTACACCTTC.

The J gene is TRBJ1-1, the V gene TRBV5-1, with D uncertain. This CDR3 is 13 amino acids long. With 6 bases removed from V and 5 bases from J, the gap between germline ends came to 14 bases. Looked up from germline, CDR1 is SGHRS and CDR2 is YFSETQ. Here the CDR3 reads CASNPLRGTEAFF. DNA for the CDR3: TGCGCCAGCAACCCGTTACGGGGTACTGAAGCTTTCTTT.

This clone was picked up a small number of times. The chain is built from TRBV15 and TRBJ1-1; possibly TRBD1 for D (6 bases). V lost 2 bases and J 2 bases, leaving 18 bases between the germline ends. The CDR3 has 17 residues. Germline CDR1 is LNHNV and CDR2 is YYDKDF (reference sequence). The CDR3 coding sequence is TGTGCCACCAGCAGAATTCGGGGGGCGCGGGCTAACACTGAAGCTTTCTTT. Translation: CATSRIRGARANTEAFF. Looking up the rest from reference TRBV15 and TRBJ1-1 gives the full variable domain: DAMVIQNPRYQVTQFGKPVTLSCSQTLNHNVMYWYQQKSSQAPKLLFHYYDKDFNNEADTPDNFQSRRPNTSFCFLDIRSPGLGDTAMYLCATSRIRGARANTEAFFGQGTRLTVV.

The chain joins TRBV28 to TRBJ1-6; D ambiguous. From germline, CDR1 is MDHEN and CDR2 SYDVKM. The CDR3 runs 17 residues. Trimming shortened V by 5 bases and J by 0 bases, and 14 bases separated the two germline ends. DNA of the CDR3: TGTGCCAGCAGTGCACAAAGGAGGAGCTCCTATAATTCACCCCTCCACTTT. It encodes CASSAQRRSSYNSPLHF. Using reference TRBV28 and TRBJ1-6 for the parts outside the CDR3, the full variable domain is DVKVTQSSRYLVKRTGEKVFLECVQDMDHENMFWYRQDPGLGLRLIYFSYDVKMKEKGDIPEGYSVSREKKERFSLILESASTNQTSMYLCASSAQRRSSYNSPLHFGNGTRLTVT.

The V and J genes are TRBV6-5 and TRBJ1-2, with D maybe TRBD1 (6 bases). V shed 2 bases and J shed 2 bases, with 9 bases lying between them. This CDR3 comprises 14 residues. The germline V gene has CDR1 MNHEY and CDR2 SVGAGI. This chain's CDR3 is CASSYGGQNYGYTF. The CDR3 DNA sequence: TGTGCCAGCAGTTACGGCGGACAGAACTATGGCTACACCTTC.

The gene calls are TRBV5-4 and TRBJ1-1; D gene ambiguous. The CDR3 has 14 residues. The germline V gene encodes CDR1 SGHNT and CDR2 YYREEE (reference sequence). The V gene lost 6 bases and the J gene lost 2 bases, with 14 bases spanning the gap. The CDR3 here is CASTRYSENTEAFF. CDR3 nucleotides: TGTGCCAGCACGCGGTACTCGGAAAACACTGAAGCTTTCTTT.

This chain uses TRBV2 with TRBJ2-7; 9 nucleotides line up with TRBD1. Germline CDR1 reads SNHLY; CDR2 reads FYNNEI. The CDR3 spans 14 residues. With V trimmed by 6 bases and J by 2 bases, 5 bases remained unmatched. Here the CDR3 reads CASRAGTGPYEQYF. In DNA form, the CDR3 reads TGTGCCAGCAGAGCCGGGACAGGGCCCTACGAGCAGTACTTC.

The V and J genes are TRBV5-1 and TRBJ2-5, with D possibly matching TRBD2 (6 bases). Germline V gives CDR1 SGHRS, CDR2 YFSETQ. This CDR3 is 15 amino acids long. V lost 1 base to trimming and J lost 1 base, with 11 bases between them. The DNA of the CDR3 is TGCGCCAGCAGCTTGCAAGCGGGTAGCCAAGAGACCCAGTACTTC. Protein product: CASSLQAGSQETQYF.

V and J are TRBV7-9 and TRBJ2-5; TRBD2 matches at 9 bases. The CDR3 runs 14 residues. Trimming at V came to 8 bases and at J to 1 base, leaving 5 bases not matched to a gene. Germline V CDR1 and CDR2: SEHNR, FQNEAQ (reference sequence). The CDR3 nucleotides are TGTGCCAGCGGGCTGCGGGAGGGCCAAGAGACCCAGTACTTC. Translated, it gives CASGLREGQETQYF.

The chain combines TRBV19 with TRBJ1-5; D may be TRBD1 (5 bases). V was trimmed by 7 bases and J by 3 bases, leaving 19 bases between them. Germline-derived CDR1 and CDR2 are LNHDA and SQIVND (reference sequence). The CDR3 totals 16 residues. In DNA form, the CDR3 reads TGTGCCAGTATGGGGTCGTATGGGGCAGCCAATCAGCCCCAGCATTTT. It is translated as CASMGSYGAANQPQHF.

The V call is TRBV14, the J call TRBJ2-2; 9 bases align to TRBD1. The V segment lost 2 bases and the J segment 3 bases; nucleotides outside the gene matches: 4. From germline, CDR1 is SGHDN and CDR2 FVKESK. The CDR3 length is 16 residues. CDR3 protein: CASSQSRTGDTGELFF. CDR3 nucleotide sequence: TGTGCCAGCAGCCAAAGCAGGACAGGGGACACCGGGGAGCTGTTTTTT.

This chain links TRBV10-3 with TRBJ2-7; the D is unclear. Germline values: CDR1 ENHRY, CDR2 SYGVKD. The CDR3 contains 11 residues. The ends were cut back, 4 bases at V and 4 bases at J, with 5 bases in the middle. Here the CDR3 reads CAISGLYEQYF. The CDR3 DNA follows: TGTGCCATCAGTGGTTTGTACGAGCAGTACTTC.

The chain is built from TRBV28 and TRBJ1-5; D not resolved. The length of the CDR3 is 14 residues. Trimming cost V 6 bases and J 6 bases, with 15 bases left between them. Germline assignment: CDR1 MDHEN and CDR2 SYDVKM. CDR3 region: CASRHLNPSQPQHF. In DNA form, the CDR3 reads TGTGCCAGCAGACATCTAAATCCCAGTCAGCCCCAGCATTTT.

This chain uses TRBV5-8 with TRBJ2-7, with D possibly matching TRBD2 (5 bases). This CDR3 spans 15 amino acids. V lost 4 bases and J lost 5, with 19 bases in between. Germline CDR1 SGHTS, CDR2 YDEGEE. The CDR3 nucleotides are TGTGCCAGCAGCGGACCGGCGGGCGCAAGGAACGAGCAGTACTTC. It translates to CASSGPAGARNEQYF.

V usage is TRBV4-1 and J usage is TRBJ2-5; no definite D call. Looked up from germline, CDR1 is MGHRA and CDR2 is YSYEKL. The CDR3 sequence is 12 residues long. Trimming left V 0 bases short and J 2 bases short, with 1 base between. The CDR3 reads CASSQDQETQYF. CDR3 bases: TGCGCCAGCAGCCAAGATCAAGAGACCCAGTACTTC.

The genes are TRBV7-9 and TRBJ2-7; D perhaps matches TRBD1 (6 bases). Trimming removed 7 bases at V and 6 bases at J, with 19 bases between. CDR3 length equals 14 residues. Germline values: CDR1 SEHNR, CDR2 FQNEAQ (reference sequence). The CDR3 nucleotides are TGTGCCAGCATGGGGGCGGTACCTACCGCCGAGCAGTACTTC. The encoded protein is CASMGAVPTAEQYF.

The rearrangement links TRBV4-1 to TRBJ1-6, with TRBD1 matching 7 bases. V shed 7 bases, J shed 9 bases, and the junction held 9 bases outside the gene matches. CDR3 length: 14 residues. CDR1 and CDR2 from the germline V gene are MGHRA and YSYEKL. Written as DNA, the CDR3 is TGCGCCAGCACCGACACAGGGGTGGGTTCACCCCTCCACTTT. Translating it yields CASTDTGVGSPLHF.